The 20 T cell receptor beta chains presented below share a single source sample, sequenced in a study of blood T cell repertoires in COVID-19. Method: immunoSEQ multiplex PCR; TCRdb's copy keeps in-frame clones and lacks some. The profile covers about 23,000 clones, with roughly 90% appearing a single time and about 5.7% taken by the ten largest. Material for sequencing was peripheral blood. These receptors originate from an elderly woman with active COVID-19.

CDR3 DNA: TGTGCCAGCAGACCCGGGACAGCCTACAATGAGCAGTTCTTC. Encoded protein: CASRPGTAYNEQFF. This chain links TRBV6-5 with TRBJ2-1; 7 bases fit TRBD1. V trimming: 6 bases; J trimming: 2 bases; junction bases outside the gene matches: 4. Germline V gives CDR1 MNHEY, CDR2 SVGAGI. The length of the CDR3 is 14 residues.

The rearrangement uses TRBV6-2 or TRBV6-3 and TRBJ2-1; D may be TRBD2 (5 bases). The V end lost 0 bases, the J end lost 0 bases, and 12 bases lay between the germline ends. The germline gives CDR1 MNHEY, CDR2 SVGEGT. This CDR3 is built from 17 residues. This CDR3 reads CASSYSSTGSSYNEQFF. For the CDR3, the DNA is TGTGCCAGCAGTTACTCCTCTACTGGGAGCTCCTACAATGAGCAGTTCTTC.

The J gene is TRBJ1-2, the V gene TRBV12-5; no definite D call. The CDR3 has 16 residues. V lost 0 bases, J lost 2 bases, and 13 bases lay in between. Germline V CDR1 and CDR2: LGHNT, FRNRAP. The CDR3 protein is CASGLVLGGRNYGYTF. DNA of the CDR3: TGTGCTAGTGGTTTGGTACTCGGTGGCAGGAACTATGGCTACACCTTC.

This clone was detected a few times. This chain's CDR3 is CASSPGTTYTGELFF. As DNA, the CDR3 is TGTGCCAGCAGCCCCGGGACAACTTACACCGGGGAGCTGTTTTTT. The chain has TRBV27 and TRBJ2-2, with D perhaps TRBD1 (6 bases). Germline CDR1 MNHEY, CDR2 SMNVEV (reference sequence). There are 15 residues in the CDR3. V lost 6 bases and J 3 bases, leaving 14 bases between the germline ends.

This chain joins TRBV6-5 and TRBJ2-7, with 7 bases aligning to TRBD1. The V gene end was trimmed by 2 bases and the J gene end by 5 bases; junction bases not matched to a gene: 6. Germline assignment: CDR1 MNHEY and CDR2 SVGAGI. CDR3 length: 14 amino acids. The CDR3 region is CASSYTQGSDEQYF. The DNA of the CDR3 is TGTGCCAGCAGTTACACACAGGGGTCGGACGAGCAGTACTTC.

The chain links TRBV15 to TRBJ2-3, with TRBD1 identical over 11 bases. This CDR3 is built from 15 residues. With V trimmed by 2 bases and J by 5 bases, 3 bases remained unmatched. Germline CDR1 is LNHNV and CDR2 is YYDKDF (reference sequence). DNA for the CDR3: TGTGCCACCAGCAGATGGGGGACAGGGGGAGATACGCAGTATTTT. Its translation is CATSRWGTGGDTQYF.

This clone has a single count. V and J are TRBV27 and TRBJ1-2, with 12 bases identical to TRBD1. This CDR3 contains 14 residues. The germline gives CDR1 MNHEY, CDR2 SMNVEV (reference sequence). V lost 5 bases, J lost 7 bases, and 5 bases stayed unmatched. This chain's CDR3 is CASSGTGGAGGYTF. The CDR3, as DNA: TGTGCCAGCAGTGGGACAGGGGGCGCGGGTGGCTACACCTTC.

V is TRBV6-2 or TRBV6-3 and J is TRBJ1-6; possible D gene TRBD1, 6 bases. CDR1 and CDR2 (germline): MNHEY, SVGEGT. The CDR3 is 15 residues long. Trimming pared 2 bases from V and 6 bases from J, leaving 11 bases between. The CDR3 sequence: CASSYAGQPNSPLHF. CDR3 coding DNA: TGTGCCAGCAGTTACGCCGGACAGCCTAATTCACCCCTCCACTTT.

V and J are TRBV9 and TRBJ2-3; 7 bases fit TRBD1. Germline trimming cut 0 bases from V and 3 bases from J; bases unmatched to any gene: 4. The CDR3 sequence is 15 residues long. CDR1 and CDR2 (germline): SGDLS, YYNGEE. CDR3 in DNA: TGTGCCAGCAGCGTAGAGCAGGGGGTGACAGATACGCAGTATTTT. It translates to CASSVEQGVTDTQYF. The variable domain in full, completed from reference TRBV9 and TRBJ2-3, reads DSGVTQTPKHLITATGQRVTLRCSPRSGDLSVYWYQQSLDQGLQFLIQYYNGEERAKGNILERFSAQQFPDLHSELNLSSLELGDSALYFCASSVEQGVTDTQYFGPGTRLTVL.

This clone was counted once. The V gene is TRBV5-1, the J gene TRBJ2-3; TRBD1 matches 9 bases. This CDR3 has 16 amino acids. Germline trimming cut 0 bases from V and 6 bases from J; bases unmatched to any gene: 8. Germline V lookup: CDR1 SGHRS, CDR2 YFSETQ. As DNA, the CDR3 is TGCGCCAGCAGCTTGGGGATGACAGGGGGACTGGATACGCAGTATTTT. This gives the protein CASSLGMTGGLDTQYF.

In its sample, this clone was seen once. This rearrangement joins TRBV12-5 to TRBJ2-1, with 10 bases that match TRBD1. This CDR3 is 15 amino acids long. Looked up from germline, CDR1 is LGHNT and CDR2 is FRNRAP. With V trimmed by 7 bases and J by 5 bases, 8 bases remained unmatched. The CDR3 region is CASDVRDRGDNEQFF. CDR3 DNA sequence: TGTGCTAGTGACGTACGGGACAGGGGTGACAATGAGCAGTTCTTC. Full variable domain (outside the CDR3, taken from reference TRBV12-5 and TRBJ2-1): DARVTQTPRHKVTEMGQEVTMRCQPILGHNTVFWYRQTMMQGLELLAYFRNRAPLDDSGMPKDRFSAEMPDATLATLKIQPSEPRDSAVYFCASDVRDRGDNEQFFGPGTRLTVL.

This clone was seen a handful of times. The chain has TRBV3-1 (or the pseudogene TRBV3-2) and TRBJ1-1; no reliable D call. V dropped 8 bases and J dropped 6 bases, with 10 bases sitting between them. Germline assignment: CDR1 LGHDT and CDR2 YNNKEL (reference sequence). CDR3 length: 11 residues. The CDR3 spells CASVGGAEAFF. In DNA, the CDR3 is TGTGCCAGCGTCGGAGGAGCTGAAGCTTTCTTT.

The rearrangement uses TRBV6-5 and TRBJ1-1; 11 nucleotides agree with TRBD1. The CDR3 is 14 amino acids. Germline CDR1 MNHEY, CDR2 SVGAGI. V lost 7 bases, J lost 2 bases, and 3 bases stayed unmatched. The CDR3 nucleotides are TGTGCCAGCATCCGGACAGGGGGCAACACTGAAGCTTTCTTT. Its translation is CASIRTGGNTEAFF.

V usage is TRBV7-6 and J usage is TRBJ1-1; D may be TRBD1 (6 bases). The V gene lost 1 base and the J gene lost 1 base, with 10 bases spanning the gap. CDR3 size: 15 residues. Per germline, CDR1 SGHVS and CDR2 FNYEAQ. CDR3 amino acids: CASSLVGGANTEAFF. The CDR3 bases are TGTGCCAGCAGCTTAGTTGGGGGCGCGAACACTGAAGCTTTCTTT. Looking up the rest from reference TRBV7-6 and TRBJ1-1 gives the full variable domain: GAGVSQSPRYKVTKRGQDVALRCDPISGHVSLYWYRQALGQGPEFLTYFNYEAQQDKSGLPNDRFSAERPEGSISTLTIQRTEQRDSAMYRCASSLVGGANTEAFFGQGTRLTVV.

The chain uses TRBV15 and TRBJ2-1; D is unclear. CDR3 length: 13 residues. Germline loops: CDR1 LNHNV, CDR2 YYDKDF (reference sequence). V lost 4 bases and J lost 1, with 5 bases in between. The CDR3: CATSTRSYNEQFF. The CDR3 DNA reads TGTGCCACCAGCACTCGGTCCTACAATGAGCAGTTCTTC. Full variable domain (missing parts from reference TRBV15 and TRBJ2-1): DAMVIQNPRYQVTQFGKPVTLSCSQTLNHNVMYWYQQKSSQAPKLLFHYYDKDFNNEADTPDNFQSRRPNTSFCFLDIRSPGLGDTAMYLCATSTRSYNEQFFGPGTRLTVL.

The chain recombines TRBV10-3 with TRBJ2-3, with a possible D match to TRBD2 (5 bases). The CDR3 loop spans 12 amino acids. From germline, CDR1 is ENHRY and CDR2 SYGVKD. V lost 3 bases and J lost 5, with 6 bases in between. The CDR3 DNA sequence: TGTGCCATCAGTGATGGAGGAGATACGCAGTATTTT. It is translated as CAISDGGDTQYF.

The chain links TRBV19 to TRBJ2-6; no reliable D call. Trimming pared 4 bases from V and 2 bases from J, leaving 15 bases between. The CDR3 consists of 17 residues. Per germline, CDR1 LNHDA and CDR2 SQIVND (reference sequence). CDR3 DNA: TGTGCCAGTAGTACTCCCGAGGTTCGGGCTGGGGCCAACGTCCTGACTTTC. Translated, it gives CASSTPEVRAGANVLTF. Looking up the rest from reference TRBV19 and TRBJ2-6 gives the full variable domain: DGGITQSPKYLFRKEGQNVTLSCEQNLNHDAMYWYRQDPGQGLRLIYYSQIVNDFQKGDIAEGYSVSREKKESFPLTVTSAQKNPTAFYLCASSTPEVRAGANVLTFGAGSRLTVL.

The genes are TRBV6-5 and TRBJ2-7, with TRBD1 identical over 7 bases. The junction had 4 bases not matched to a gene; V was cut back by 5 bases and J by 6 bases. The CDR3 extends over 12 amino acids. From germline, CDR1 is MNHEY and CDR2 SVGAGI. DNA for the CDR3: TGTGCCAGCAGTCGACAGGGCGGCGAGCAGTACTTC. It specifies CASSRQGGEQYF.

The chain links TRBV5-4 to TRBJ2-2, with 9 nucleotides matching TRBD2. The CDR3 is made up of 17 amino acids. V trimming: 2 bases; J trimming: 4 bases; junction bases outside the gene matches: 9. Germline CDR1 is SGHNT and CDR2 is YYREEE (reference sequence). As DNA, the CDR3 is TGTGCCAGCAGCTTTAAGGGCCTAGCGGGGAGCACCGGGGAGCTGTTTTTT. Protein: CASSFKGLAGSTGELFF.

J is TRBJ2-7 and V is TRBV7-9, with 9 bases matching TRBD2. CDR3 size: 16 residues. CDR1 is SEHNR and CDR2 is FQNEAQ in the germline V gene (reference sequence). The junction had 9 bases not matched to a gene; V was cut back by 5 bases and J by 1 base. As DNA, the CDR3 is TGTGCCAGCAGCCCTCGGGGTAGCGGGGGTTCCTACGAGCAGTACTTC. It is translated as CASSPRGSGGSYEQYF.